This T cell receptor (beta chain) was sequenced during a study of shared clonotypes between healthy human individuals. Study-level findings and limits: Clonotypes not shared had lower generation probabilities than those common to all four donors.

Per the germline V gene, CDR1 is MNHNY and CDR2 is SVGAGI (reference sequence). This CDR3 comprises 14 residues. Trimming pared 7 bases from V and 3 bases from J, leaving 13 bases between. On this clone: Antigen: not known.

TCRdb keeps only in-frame clones here, not all; method: immunoSEQ multiplex PCR. This table has approximately 1.4 million clones, 95% to 99% appearing once. The TCR comes from a man younger than 45 in good health. The chain joins TRBV6-6 to TRBJ1-3; D gene ambiguous. Sequencing used naive CD4+ T cells sorted from blood. The sample's subset: CD45RA+ positively selected. This CDR3 is CASILGVFGNTIYF. CDR3 nucleotide sequence: TGTGCCAGCATCCTCGGGGTTTTTGGAAACACCATATATTTT.